This T cell receptor beta chain was sequenced in a study of shared clonotypes between healthy human individuals. Whole-study context: Donors were a couple of women and a few men aged 18 to 49.

Per the authors' pipeline: From ImmunoSEQ came sequences covering only the junction and carrying no quality scores, so filtering differed. The data were produced by immunoSEQ multiplex PCR, yet TCRdb's version contains in-frame clones alone and is incomplete. Clone size and the V and J calls come from that table; the DNA yielded D and trimming. The data hold nearly 2 million clones, with less than 95% observed a single time. About this clone: Its antigen remains unknown. The same CDR3 is also encoded by other DNA sequences in this sample.

Naive CD8 cells lacked CD45RO and underwent positive selection for CCR7, leaving out terminally differentiated effector memory CD45RA+ cells. V lost 3 bases and J lost 1, with 7 bases in between. Germline V gene lookup returns CDR1 LNHDA and CDR2 SQIVND (reference sequence). The CDR3 loop spans 13 amino acids. Study conclusions and caveats: Estimated richness was generally greater in naive than memory subsets.

This clonotype was sampled from a young man in good health. The chain employs TRBV19 and TRBJ2-7; no clear D. Sequenced: naive CD8+ T cells sorted from blood. DNA for the CDR3: TGTGCCAGTAGTATTGGATTATCCTACGAGCAGTACTTC. It codes for CASSIGLSYEQYF.